The T cell receptor (beta chain) under discussion was sequenced for a study of blood T cell repertoires in COVID-19. A single count supports this clone. An end of the junction does not agree with germline; a read error may underlie this. Sequencing used immunoSEQ multiplex PCR; TCRdb keeps in-frame clones, though not all of them. Of roughly 380,000 clones in the sample, around 91% are singletons; the top ten hold less than 2%. Per germline, CDR1 SSHAT and CDR2 FNYEAQ (reference sequence). The length of the CDR3 is 13 residues. This TCR came from a woman aged 35 to 49 with COVID-19, enrolled during active disease. The sequenced sample was peripheral blood. The chain links TRBV7-7 to TRBJ2-5; 7 bases align to TRBD1. CDR3 sequence reads: CASTSGTAETQYF. DNA of the CDR3: TGTGCTAGCACCTCCGGGACAGCAGAGACCCAGTACTTC.